This TCR beta chain stems from a study of blood T cell repertoires in COVID-19. Study-level background: The analysed material was cDNA or gDNA that came from T cells, B-cell-depleted T cells, or PBMCs.

In the authors' methods: Estimation of nucleated cell counts was performed using reference gene primer amplification. The data were produced by immunoSEQ multiplex PCR, yet TCRdb's version contains in-frame clones alone and is incomplete. V and J calls and clone size are as listed in that table; D and trimming were resolved from the DNA. The sample consists of 65,000 to 85,000 clones, 75% to 90% of them appearing once. The CDR3 is 13 amino acids. J gave up 15 bases and V 4 bases, and 7 bases lay outside the gene matches. CDR1 is PRHDT and CDR2 is FYEKMQ in the germline V gene (reference sequence). Sequenced material: peripheral blood. The sequence derives from a human donor in a cohort sampled during active COVID-19. The rearrangement joins TRBV13 to TRBJ1-4; 11 positions match TRBD1. This CDR3 is CASSSRDRGELFF. The CDR3 DNA reads TGTGCCAGCAGCTCCCGGGACAGGGGGGAATTGTTTTTT.